This TCR beta chain was retrieved from a study of neurological immune-mediated disorders. CDR3 length: 15 amino acids. V lost 0 bases and J 6 bases, leaving 13 bases between the germline ends. The germline V gene has CDR1 LGHNA and CDR2 YSLEER. Libraries from sorted cells each used 800,000 to 1,000,000 CD4+ or CD8+ T cells. TCRdb re-called the 5' RACE reads through MiXCR, storing one row per CDR3 protein. The table lists tens of thousands of distinct CDR3 sequences, under 6.5% of them singletons. In its sample, this clonotype was seen many times. The clonotype comes from a woman between 40 and 50 years old in good health. The sample consisted of CD4+ T cells from blood. The V and J genes are TRBV4-3 and TRBJ2-3; D possibly corresponds to TRBD2 (6 bases). The CDR3 DNA reads TGCGCCAGCAGCCAAGATCAGAGACTAGTCGATACGCAGTATTTT. Its translation is CASSQDQRLVDTQYF.